The clone carrying this T cell receptor (beta chain) has only one observation. These data come from a study of blood T cell repertoires in COVID-19. Here immunoSEQ multiplex PCR was the method, and the copy in TCRdb shows in-frame clones only, minus some. The data show about 100,000 clones, 88% seen once. The V and J ends lost 2 bases and 0 bases, in that order; junction bases with no gene match: 3. Germline V CDR1 and CDR2: SGHTA, FQGNSA. The CDR3 covers 15 residues. Sequenced material: peripheral blood. The TCR comes from a man aged 80 or over with acute or convalescent COVID-19. V gene TRBV7-2 combines with J gene TRBJ1-1; TRBD1 aligns across 7 bases. CDR3 sequence reads: CASSLQGGMNTEAFF. The CDR3 bases are TGTGCCAGCAGCTTACAGGGGGGAATGAACACTGAAGCTTTCTTT.